This T cell receptor (beta chain) is from a study of beta chain features in type 1 diabetes. Background on the study: Healthy donors and patients had similar age, gender and cell yields. Sorted cells from all samples, numbering approximately 110,000,000, were examined.

Every isolated RNA sample was fully reverse transcribed, so sequencing captured expressed TCRB transcripts. The repertoire was sequenced with immunoSEQ multiplex PCR; TCRdb's copy has only in-frame clones and lacks some. The repertoire holds nearly 250,000 clones, 12% to 15% seen once, with more than 0.02% in the top ten. The study, taken as a whole, reports: Naive, central memory and regulatory TCRB repertoires appeared more similar among patients than healthy donors.

The table lists this clone with a few counts. The target antigen is unknown. The germline CDR1 and CDR2 sequences are SGDLS and YYNGEE. V lost 4 bases to trimming and J lost 4 bases; unmatched junction nucleotides: 7. The CDR3 contains 14 residues. Sequencing was done on a sample of naive CD4+ T cells from blood. J is TRBJ2-7 and V is TRBV9; 8 nucleotides agree with TRBD1. This TCR derives from a woman aged 40 to 50 in good health. CDR3 DNA sequence: TGTGCCAGCAGCCCCGGACAGGGTCAGTACGAGCAGTACTTC. Protein product: CASSPGQGQYEQYF.